This is a list of T cell receptor beta chains from one sample in a study of T cell changes during pregnancy in multiple sclerosis. This table comes from immunoSEQ multiplex PCR, and its TCRdb copy is limited to in-frame clones, with some not included. The data hold about 57,000 clones, with 89% observed a single time. Source: peripheral blood, taken after pregnancy. Receptors were obtained from a female donor with multiple sclerosis, enrolled in a pregnancy study. Each CDR3 is given with its conserved first and last residue. The D gene is left open where the match is weak. Not all rows give a size; the values are once, few, many and, for expanded clones, a class.

D	V	size	J	DNA	CDR3
-	TRBV7-8	-	TRBJ2-2	TGTGCCAGCAGCTTGGGGCGACTAGCGAACACCGGGGAGCTGTTTTTT	CASSLGRLANTGELFF
TRBD2	TRBV2	-	TRBJ2-2	TGTGCCAGCAGACTAGCGGGGGCGAACACCGGGGAGCTGTTTTTT	CASRLAGANTGELFF
-	TRBV6-1	-	TRBJ1-2	TGTGCCAGCAGTGAAGGAGCAGGGACTTATGGCTACACCTTC	CASSEGAGTYGYTF
-	TRBV12-5	-	TRBJ1-3	TGTGCTAGTGGTTTGACCGGGGGGGGAGACACCATATATTTT	CASGLTGGGDTIYF
TRBD1	TRBV28	-	TRBJ1-1	TGTGCCAGCAGCAATGACAGGGGGAAGGGGAACACTGAAGCTTTCTTT	CASSNDRGKGNTEAFF
TRBD2	TRBV6-4	-	TRBJ2-1	TGTGCCAGCAGCCCCGGGACTAGCGGACACAATGAGCAGTTCTTC	CASSPGTSGHNEQFF
-	TRBV7-2	-	TRBJ2-4	TGTGCCAGCAGCTTAGCGGGTGGGCACGGAAACATTCAGTACTTC	CASSLAGGHGNIQYF
-	TRBV5-1	-	TRBJ2-2	TGCGCCAGCAGCTTGGCCGAGGGGGACACCGGGGAGCTGTTTTTT	CASSLAEGDTGELFF
-	TRBV15	-	TRBJ2-5	TGTGCCACCAGCAGAGGTGGGCAGGGAGAGACCCAGTACTTC	CATSRGGQGETQYF
TRBD1	TRBV7-2	-	TRBJ2-5	TGTGCCAGCAGCTTAGCAGGGGGCCCGGAAGAGACCCAGTACTTC	CASSLAGGPEETQYF
TRBD2	TRBV5-1	once	TRBJ2-3	TGCGCCAGCAGCTTGGGTGGACTAGCGGGCACAGATACGCAGTATTTT	CASSLGGLAGTDTQYF
-	TRBV5-1	-	TRBJ1-6	TGCGCCAGCAGCGGCGGGACGGCAGATAATTCACCCCTCCACTTT	CASSGGTADNSPLHF
TRBD2	TRBV28	-	TRBJ2-7	TGTGCCAGCAGTGTAACCAGCGGGGGGATCAACGAGCAGTACTTC	CASSVTSGGINEQYF
-	TRBV6-6	-	TRBJ2-7	TGTGCCAGCAGTTTATTCTACGAGCAGTACTTC	CASSLFYEQYF
-	TRBV7-8	-	TRBJ1-1	TGTGCCAGCAGCGTGATCAGGGTTTTCGCTGAAGCTTTCTTT	CASSVIRVFAEAFF
-	TRBV18	-	TRBJ2-5	TGTGCCAGCTCACCGTCGACCCTCCGGGGCCAGTACTTC	CASSPSTLRGQYF
TRBD2	TRBV19	-	TRBJ2-7	TGTGCCAGTAGTAGACGGGGGGCCTACGAGCAGTACTTC	CASSRRGAYEQYF
-	TRBV5-1	-	TRBJ1-1	TGCGCCAGCAGGCGGGGCCCGATGGGTGAAGCTTTCTTT	CASRRGPMGEAFF
TRBD2	TRBV7-2	once	TRBJ2-3	TGTGCCAGCAGATACCCTAGCGGGGGGAGCCTTAGCACAGATACGCAGTATTTT	CASRYPSGGSLSTDTQYF
TRBD1	TRBV2	-	TRBJ1-2	TGTGCCAGCAGCTACACACAGGGGGCGGATGGCTACACCTTC	CASSYTQGADGYTF
TRBD1	TRBV9	-	TRBJ1-2	TGTGCCAGCAGCGTTGGAGGGGGCGGGTATGGCTACACCTTC	CASSVGGGGYGYTF
-	TRBV30	few	TRBJ1-1	TGTGCCTGGAGGAGGTTGGAGGGCACAATGAACACTGAAGCTTTCTTT	CAWRRLEGTMNTEAFF
-	TRBV12-5	-	TRBJ1-6	TGTGCTAGTGGTTTGGAAGGGGATTCACCCCTCCACTTT	CASGLEGDSPLHF
TRBD2	TRBV7-9	-	TRBJ2-1	TGTGCCAGCAGCTTAGTAGCGGGGTCTTACAATGAGCAGTTCTTC	CASSLVAGSYNEQFF
TRBD1	TRBV4-2	-	TRBJ2-7	TGTGCCAGCAGCCGAGGGACAGGAGACTACGAGCAGTACTTC	CASSRGTGDYEQYF